Listed below are T cell receptor beta chains from one sample, sequenced in a study of beta chain features in type 1 diabetes. Sequencing used immunoSEQ multiplex PCR; TCRdb keeps in-frame clones, though not all of them. The sample gives a few hundred thousand clones, about 15% of which show up once; approximately 0.019% is in the top ten. The sequencing sample was made of naive CD4+ T cells from blood. These receptors were obtained from a woman aged 18-29 years in good health. The CDR3 runs from the conserved cysteine through the conserved F or W. The order of the fields is J gene, CDR3 length, V gene, D gene, clone size, CDR3 DNA, CDR3 protein. The D gene is left open where the match is weak. Clone size is shown for a subset of rows, as once, few, many or a class of expanded clone.

J gene: TRBJ1-1
CDR3 length: 15
V gene: TRBV29-1
D gene: .
clone size: .
CDR3 DNA: TGCAGCGTTGAACCGTGGAGTCGGGGGGACACTGAAGCTTTCTTT
CDR3 protein: CSVEPWSRGDTEAFF

J gene: TRBJ2-2
CDR3 length: 17
V gene: TRBV5-1
D gene: TRBD2
clone size: .
CDR3 DNA: TGCGCCAGCAGCTTGGTTCCGACTAGCGGGAGTACCGGGGAGCTGTTTTTT
CDR3 protein: CASSLVPTSGSTGELFF

J gene: TRBJ2-7
CDR3 length: 15
V gene: TRBV11-2
D gene: TRBD2
clone size: .
CDR3 DNA: TGTGCCAGCAGCTTAGCTACCGGGACTAGCGGGAGGGCCTACTTC
CDR3 protein: CASSLATGTSGRAYF

J gene: TRBJ2-7
CDR3 length: 15
V gene: TRBV4-2
D gene: .
clone size: .
CDR3 DNA: TGTGCCAGCAGCCAAGAAGCTCAATCCCCCTACGAGCAGTACTTC
CDR3 protein: CASSQEAQSPYEQYF

J gene: TRBJ2-7
CDR3 length: 13
V gene: TRBV25-1
D gene: .
clone size: few
CDR3 DNA: TGTGCCAGCCTGGCGGGGGCGCAGTACGAGCAGTACTTC
CDR3 protein: CASLAGAQYEQYF

J gene: TRBJ2-5
CDR3 length: 14
V gene: TRBV30
D gene: TRBD2
clone size: few
CDR3 DNA: TGTGCCTGGAGACGACTAGCGGGAGGGGAGACCCAGTACTTC
CDR3 protein: CAWRRLAGGETQYF

J gene: TRBJ2-2
CDR3 length: 16
V gene: TRBV4-2
D gene: TRBD2
clone size: .
CDR3 DNA: TGTGCCAGCAGGACGAGCGGGAGGGCCGACACCGGGGAGCTGTTTTTT
CDR3 protein: CASRTSGRADTGELFF

J gene: TRBJ2-7
CDR3 length: 15
V gene: TRBV5-1
D gene: TRBD1
clone size: .
CDR3 DNA: TGCGCCAGCAGCCCGGGGGACAGGAGAACCTACGAGCAGTACTTC
CDR3 protein: CASSPGDRRTYEQYF

J gene: TRBJ2-3
CDR3 length: 15
V gene: TRBV6-6
D gene: .
clone size: few
CDR3 DNA: TGTGCCAGCAGTTACTACGCGACTAGCACAGATACGCAGTATTTT
CDR3 protein: CASSYYATSTDTQYF

J gene: TRBJ2-4
CDR3 length: 13
V gene: TRBV30
D gene: .
clone size: .
CDR3 DNA: TGTGCCTGGAGTGTGGACAGAAAAAACATTCAGTACTTC
CDR3 protein: CAWSVDRKNIQYF

J gene: TRBJ1-4
CDR3 length: 11
V gene: TRBV29-1
D gene: .
clone size: .
CDR3 DNA: TGCAGCTCGTGGACAGACGAAAAACTGTTTTTT
CDR3 protein: CSSWTDEKLFF

J gene: TRBJ2-2
CDR3 length: 14
V gene: TRBV11-2
D gene: TRBD1
clone size: few
CDR3 DNA: TGTGCCAGCAGCCCACGGACAGGTGGCGGGGAGCTGTTTTTT
CDR3 protein: CASSPRTGGGELFF

J gene: TRBJ2-7
CDR3 length: 15
V gene: TRBV7-2
D gene: TRBD2
clone size: few
CDR3 DNA: TGTGCCAGCAGCTCGACCTGGACTAGTACCTACGAGCAGTACTTC
CDR3 protein: CASSSTWTSTYEQYF

J gene: TRBJ2-7
CDR3 length: 13
V gene: TRBV5-6
D gene: .
clone size: .
CDR3 DNA: TGTGCCAGCAGCCTGAGACAGGACGGCGAGCAGTACTTC
CDR3 protein: CASSLRQDGEQYF

J gene: TRBJ2-2
CDR3 length: 16
V gene: TRBV28
D gene: .
clone size: .
CDR3 DNA: TGTGCCAGCAGACCTGGGAGGCTCAGGAACACCGGGGAGCTGTTTTTT
CDR3 protein: CASRPGRLRNTGELFF

J gene: TRBJ1-4
CDR3 length: 15
V gene: TRBV28
D gene: .
clone size: .
CDR3 DNA: TGTGCCAGCAGTGGACCACAGGGAAGGGTTGAAAAACTGTTTTTT
CDR3 protein: CASSGPQGRVEKLFF

J gene: TRBJ2-4
CDR3 length: 15
V gene: TRBV5-1
D gene: .
clone size: .
CDR3 DNA: TGCGCCAGCAGCCAAGAATTCGGTCAGAGGGACATTCAGTACTTC
CDR3 protein: CASSQEFGQRDIQYF

J gene: TRBJ2-1
CDR3 length: 16
V gene: TRBV19
D gene: TRBD1
clone size: few
CDR3 DNA: TGTGCCAGTAGTATATTAACAGGGGGGTCCTACAATGAGCAGTTCTTC
CDR3 protein: CASSILTGGSYNEQFF

J gene: TRBJ1-1
CDR3 length: 15
V gene: TRBV10-3
D gene: TRBD1
clone size: .
CDR3 DNA: TGTGCCACTTCACCGGGACAGGGCTTGAGCACTGAAGCTTTCTTT
CDR3 protein: CATSPGQGLSTEAFF

J gene: TRBJ1-1
CDR3 length: 12
V gene: TRBV28
D gene: TRBD1
clone size: .
CDR3 DNA: TGTGCCAGCACGGGACAGCCAAGAGAAGCTTTCTTT
CDR3 protein: CASTGQPREAFF

J gene: TRBJ2-1
CDR3 length: 15
V gene: TRBV5-1
D gene: .
clone size: .
CDR3 DNA: TGCGCCAGCAGCTCTCCGGGCACACCGGGGAATGAGCAGTTCTTC
CDR3 protein: CASSSPGTPGNEQFF

J gene: TRBJ2-5
CDR3 length: 13
V gene: TRBV5-1
D gene: .
clone size: .
CDR3 DNA: TGCGCCAGCAGCCTTATGTACCAAGAGACCCAGTACTTC
CDR3 protein: CASSLMYQETQYF

J gene: TRBJ1-1
CDR3 length: 14
V gene: TRBV6-5
D gene: .
clone size: .
CDR3 DNA: TGTGCCAGCAGGGAGACAGGAAAGGTAACTGAAGCTTTCTTT
CDR3 protein: CASRETGKVTEAFF

J gene: TRBJ2-1
CDR3 length: 15
V gene: TRBV7-3
D gene: .
clone size: few
CDR3 DNA: TGTGCCAGCAGCTTATCCAGGGGAGAATACAATGAGCAGTTCTTC
CDR3 protein: CASSLSRGEYNEQFF

J gene: TRBJ1-5
CDR3 length: 14
V gene: TRBV7-9
D gene: TRBD1
clone size: few
CDR3 DNA: TGTGCCAGCAGCCCTGACAGGGGAGGTCAGCCCCAGCATTTT
CDR3 protein: CASSPDRGGQPQHF

J gene: TRBJ2-1
CDR3 length: 14
V gene: TRBV4-1
D gene: .
clone size: few
CDR3 DNA: TGCGCCAGCAGCCTACAAGAACAGGATAATGAGCAGTTCTTC
CDR3 protein: CASSLQEQDNEQFF

J gene: TRBJ1-4
CDR3 length: 13
V gene: TRBV29-1
D gene: .
clone size: few
CDR3 DNA: TGCAGCGTGACCGCGGGTTTGCGGGAAAAACTGTTTTTT
CDR3 protein: CSVTAGLREKLFF

J gene: TRBJ1-3
CDR3 length: 14
V gene: TRBV29-1
D gene: .
clone size: .
CDR3 DNA: TGCAGCGTTGAGCAGGGATTCTCTGGAAACACCATATATTTT
CDR3 protein: CSVEQGFSGNTIYF

J gene: TRBJ1-1
CDR3 length: 15
V gene: TRBV30
D gene: TRBD1
clone size: few
CDR3 DNA: TGTGCCTGGAGATGGGGGACAGGGATTAACACTGAAGCTTTCTTT
CDR3 protein: CAWRWGTGINTEAFF

J gene: TRBJ1-2
CDR3 length: 13
V gene: TRBV7-2
D gene: .
clone size: .
CDR3 DNA: TGTGCCAGCAGCCAGACAGGAGTATATGGCTACACCTTC
CDR3 protein: CASSQTGVYGYTF

J gene: TRBJ2-1
CDR3 length: 15
V gene: TRBV7-6
D gene: .
clone size: .
CDR3 DNA: TGTGCCAGCAGCCCCAGTGTGTCCCGTTCGAATGAGCAGTTCTTC
CDR3 protein: CASSPSVSRSNEQFF

J gene: TRBJ1-2
CDR3 length: 15
V gene: TRBV7-9
D gene: .
clone size: .
CDR3 DNA: TGTGCCAGCAGCCCCCTTGCGGGTGGCGGCTATGGCTACACCTTC
CDR3 protein: CASSPLAGGGYGYTF

J gene: TRBJ2-2
CDR3 length: 16
V gene: TRBV29-1
D gene: TRBD2
clone size: .
CDR3 DNA: TGCAGCGTCGAGCCTAGCGGGAGGGCCTTACACGGGGAGCTGTTTTTT
CDR3 protein: CSVEPSGRALHGELFF

J gene: TRBJ1-4
CDR3 length: 15
V gene: TRBV25-1
D gene: .
clone size: .
CDR3 DNA: TGTGCCAGCAGTGACCTTGGATTGAGGAATGAAAAACTGTTTTTT
CDR3 protein: CASSDLGLRNEKLFF

J gene: TRBJ1-1
CDR3 length: 11
V gene: TRBV2
D gene: .
clone size: few
CDR3 DNA: TGTGCCAGCAGTGAATATGTGCAGGCTTTCTTT
CDR3 protein: CASSEYVQAFF

J gene: TRBJ2-7
CDR3 length: 15
V gene: TRBV5-1
D gene: TRBD1
clone size: few
CDR3 DNA: TGCGCCAGCAGTTTAGGGGACAGCACCGTCTACGAGCAGTACTTC
CDR3 protein: CASSLGDSTVYEQYF

J gene: TRBJ2-1
CDR3 length: 13
V gene: TRBV9
D gene: .
clone size: few
CDR3 DNA: TGTGCCAGCAGCCCCGGGCCGACGGGAGAGCAGTTCTTC
CDR3 protein: CASSPGPTGEQFF

J gene: TRBJ1-5
CDR3 length: 13
V gene: TRBV29-1
D gene: .
clone size: .
CDR3 DNA: TGCAGCGTTGGCTCAGGGGTAAATCAGCCCCAGCATTTT
CDR3 protein: CSVGSGVNQPQHF

J gene: TRBJ1-5
CDR3 length: 15
V gene: TRBV28
D gene: .
clone size: .
CDR3 DNA: TGTGCCAGCAGTTTTATGGGAGCGAGCAATCAGCCCCAGCATTTT
CDR3 protein: CASSFMGASNQPQHF

J gene: TRBJ1-5
CDR3 length: 16
V gene: TRBV5-6
D gene: .
clone size: few
CDR3 DNA: TGTGCCAGCAGCTCGGCGGTGGCGGGGAGCAATCAGCCCCAGCATTTT
CDR3 protein: CASSSAVAGSNQPQHF

J gene: TRBJ1-4
CDR3 length: 17
V gene: TRBV7-8
D gene: TRBD1
clone size: few
CDR3 DNA: TGTGCCAGCAGCTTAGAAAACAGGGGGCTTCCTAATGAAAAACTGTTTTTT
CDR3 protein: CASSLENRGLPNEKLFF

J gene: TRBJ2-7
CDR3 length: 13
V gene: TRBV19
D gene: TRBD2
clone size: few
CDR3 DNA: TGTGCCAGCCGCACTAGCGGGAGTGGCGAGCAGTACTTC
CDR3 protein: CASRTSGSGEQYF

J gene: TRBJ1-2
CDR3 length: 13
V gene: TRBV29-1
D gene: .
clone size: .
CDR3 DNA: TGCAGCGTTGACAGGACAGCTACCTATGGCTACACCTTC
CDR3 protein: CSVDRTATYGYTF

J gene: TRBJ1-1
CDR3 length: 13
V gene: TRBV29-1
D gene: .
clone size: few
CDR3 DNA: TGCAGCTGGGGGCCAGGGGTGAACACTGAAGCTTTCTTT
CDR3 protein: CSWGPGVNTEAFF

J gene: TRBJ2-5
CDR3 length: 14
V gene: TRBV5-4
D gene: TRBD2
clone size: .
CDR3 DNA: TGTGCCAGCAGCTCCTCTAGCGGAAAAGAGACCCAGTACTTC
CDR3 protein: CASSSSSGKETQYF

J gene: TRBJ1-1
CDR3 length: 16
V gene: TRBV7-2
D gene: .
clone size: .
CDR3 DNA: TGTGCCAGCAGCTTACAAGGGCGATTGGGGCCTACTGAAGCTTTCTTT
CDR3 protein: CASSLQGRLGPTEAFF

J gene: TRBJ2-1
CDR3 length: 16
V gene: TRBV7-2
D gene: TRBD1
clone size: .
CDR3 DNA: TGTGCCAGCAGCTTAAGTGGGCAGGGGGCGCGCGATGAGCAGTTCTTC
CDR3 protein: CASSLSGQGARDEQFF

J gene: TRBJ1-2
CDR3 length: 15
V gene: TRBV29-1
D gene: TRBD1
clone size: few
CDR3 DNA: TGCAGCGGCCGGGACAGGGGGCGGGCTGGCTATGGCTACACCTTC
CDR3 protein: CSGRDRGRAGYGYTF

J gene: TRBJ1-1
CDR3 length: 14
V gene: TRBV9
D gene: TRBD1
clone size: .
CDR3 DNA: TGTGCCAGCAGCTTAGGGGACAGTCGCACTGAAGCTTTCTTT
CDR3 protein: CASSLGDSRTEAFF

J gene: TRBJ2-1
CDR3 length: 14
V gene: TRBV7-2
D gene: .
clone size: few
CDR3 DNA: TGTGCCAGCAGCTCCCGGGACTCCCTCGGTGAGCAGTTCTTC
CDR3 protein: CASSSRDSLGEQFF

J gene: TRBJ1-2
CDR3 length: 14
V gene: TRBV28
D gene: TRBD1
clone size: few
CDR3 DNA: TGTGCCAGCCCTCCACGACAGGGGGCGGGCGGCTACACCTTC
CDR3 protein: CASPPRQGAGGYTF

J gene: TRBJ2-5
CDR3 length: 14
V gene: TRBV29-1
D gene: TRBD1
clone size: .
CDR3 DNA: TGCAGCGCTTCGGACAGGGGGCGCGTAGAGACCCAGTACTTC
CDR3 protein: CSASDRGRVETQYF

J gene: TRBJ2-3
CDR3 length: 15
V gene: TRBV7-9
D gene: .
clone size: few
CDR3 DNA: TGTGCCAGCAGCTTAGTGCTAACTAGCACAGATACGCAGTATTTT
CDR3 protein: CASSLVLTSTDTQYF

J gene: TRBJ2-2
CDR3 length: 16
V gene: TRBV5-6
D gene: TRBD2
clone size: few
CDR3 DNA: TGTGCCAGCAGCCCGGGACTAGCGGGATTCACCGGGGAGCTGTTTTTT
CDR3 protein: CASSPGLAGFTGELFF

J gene: TRBJ1-1
CDR3 length: 12
V gene: TRBV28
D gene: TRBD1
clone size: .
CDR3 DNA: TGTGCCAGCAGCCTTAGGGGGCCCGAAGCTTTCTTT
CDR3 protein: CASSLRGPEAFF